The 14 T cell receptor beta chains given below trace back to one sample, sequenced in a study of blood T cell repertoires in COVID-19. Only in-frame clones appear in the TCRdb table, and some are missing; sequencing was by immunoSEQ multiplex PCR. The sample records roughly 150,000 clones, 70% to 80% being singletons. The specimen was peripheral blood. The receptors were sampled from a woman in her sixties with COVID-19, enrolled during active disease.

The genes are TRBV19 and TRBJ1-4; 7 bases match TRBD1. The V segment lost 6 bases and the J segment 6 bases; nucleotides outside the gene matches: 10. Per germline, CDR1 LNHDA and CDR2 SQIVND (reference sequence). The CDR3 length is 15 residues. CDR3 region: CASSNNRGGDEKLFF. CDR3 in DNA: TGTGCCAGTAGCAATAACAGGGGCGGAGATGAAAAACTGTTTTTT.

The chain links TRBV19 to TRBJ1-5, with TRBD1 matching 8 bases. Germline V gene data show CDR1 as LNHDA and CDR2 as SQIVND (reference sequence). The CDR3 length is 15 residues. DNA of the CDR3: TGTGGATTTGACAGGGGCCTCTATAGCAATCAGCCCCAGCATTTT. Amino acid sequence: CGFDRGLYSNQPQHF.

As for this clone: This specimen includes other DNA sequences encoding the same CDR3. The chain has TRBV19 and TRBJ1-2, with unresolved D. CDR3 size: 14 residues. CDR1 is LNHDA and CDR2 is SQIVND in the germline V gene (reference sequence). V was shortened by 0 bases and J by 2 bases, with 7 bases between the two germline ends. The DNA of the CDR3 is TGTGCCAGTAGTATAGAGCCGGGGAACTATGGCTACACCTTC. Its protein is CASSIEPGNYGYTF.

V and J are TRBV18 and TRBJ1-5, with D perhaps matching TRBD1 (5 bases). The CDR3 has 13 amino acids. The germline V and J ends were trimmed by 5 bases and 4 bases, with 9 bases remaining between them. CDR1 and CDR2 (germline): KGHSH, LQKENI. CDR3 loop: CASSESGNQPQHF. The CDR3 bases are TGTGCCAGCTCAGAGTCAGGGAATCAGCCCCAGCATTTT.

The rearrangement joins TRBV28 to TRBJ2-7; D is undetermined. CDR3 size: 13 residues. With 3 bases removed from V and 0 bases from J, the gap between germline ends came to 6 bases. Germline-derived CDR1 and CDR2 are MDHEN and SYDVKM. The CDR3 protein is CASSLASSYEQYF. CDR3 DNA: TGTGCCAGCAGTTTGGCATCCTCCTACGAGCAGTACTTC.

The gene calls are TRBV6-5 and TRBJ2-7; D remains ambiguous. Per germline, CDR1 MNHEY and CDR2 SVGAGI. The CDR3 is made up of 13 amino acids. The ends were cut back, 4 bases at V and 0 bases at J, with 7 bases in the middle. The CDR3 bases are TGTGCCAGCAGTTTGGGCCTCTCCTACGAGCAGTACGTC. Translated, it gives CASSLGLSYEQYV.

The chain joins TRBV4-1 to TRBJ2-1; 10 bases match TRBD1. V was clipped by 3 bases and J by 6 bases; unmatched bases: 17. CDR1 is MGHRA and CDR2 is YSYEKL in the germline V gene. CDR3 length equals 19 residues. The CDR3 bases are TGCGCCAGCAGCCACCCGGAGGGGACAGGGGTGGGGGGAGGCAATGAGCAGTTCTTC. This encodes CASSHPEGTGVGGGNEQFF.

The rearrangement links TRBV19 to TRBJ2-2, with TRBD2 matching 9 bases. Germline-derived CDR1 and CDR2 are LNHDA and SQIVND (reference sequence). The CDR3 covers 17 residues. The V and J ends lost 6 bases and 1 base, in that order; junction bases with no gene match: 9. CDR3 DNA sequence: TGTGCCAGTAGAACGCTAGCGGGGAAAATGAACACCGGGGAGCTGTTTTTT. This sequence encodes CASRTLAGKMNTGELFF.

The CDR3 here is CASSEGLGANVLTF. CDR3 coding DNA: TGTGCCAGTAGTGAGGGCCTTGGGGCCAACGTCCTGACTTTC. The V and J genes are TRBV19 and TRBJ2-6; D is possibly TRBD2 (5 bases). Germline assignment: CDR1 LNHDA and CDR2 SQIVND (reference sequence). Trimming removed 5 bases at V and 3 bases at J, with 8 bases between. The CDR3 sequence is 14 residues long. Full variable domain (rest looked up from reference TRBV19 and TRBJ2-6): DGGITQSPKYLFRKEGQNVTLSCEQNLNHDAMYWYRQDPGQGLRLIYYSQIVNDFQKGDIAEGYSVSREKKESFPLTVTSAQKNPTAFYLCASSEGLGANVLTFGAGSRLTVL.

Many counts were recorded for this clone. This chain connects TRBV5-1 to TRBJ2-1; D gene ambiguous. Trimming removed 0 bases at V and 8 bases at J, with 15 bases between. Germline V CDR1 and CDR2: SGHRS, YFSETQ. The length of the CDR3 is 15 residues. The CDR3 sequence is CASSLESLSEDEQFF. The DNA for the CDR3 is TGCGCCAGCAGCTTGGAGTCACTCTCAGAGGATGAGCAGTTCTTC.

The J gene is TRBJ2-5, the V gene TRBV2, with 7 positions matching TRBD2. The germline gives CDR1 SNHLY, CDR2 FYNNEI. Trimming at V came to 4 bases and at J to 5 bases, leaving 4 bases not matched to a gene. CDR3 length equals 13 residues. The CDR3 sequence: CASSGLARETQYF. CDR3 DNA sequence: TGTGCCAGCAGTGGACTAGCCCGGGAGACCCAGTACTTC.

The rearrangement joins TRBV7-9 to TRBJ2-2; TRBD2 aligns across 8 bases. The germline CDR1 and CDR2 sequences are SEHNR and FQNEAQ (reference sequence). The CDR3 has 14 residues. The J segment lost 6 bases and the V segment lost 1 base, leaving 1 base of the junction unmatched. Here the CDR3 reads CASSLGGLAGELFF. As DNA, the CDR3 is TGTGCCAGCAGCTTAGGGGGACTAGCCGGGGAGCTGTTTTTT.

This clone was recorded only once. The chain employs TRBV5-1 and TRBJ2-2; TRBD2 might be the D (5 bases). CDR1 SGHRS and CDR2 YFSETQ come from the germline V gene. V lost 1 base and J 0 bases, leaving 10 bases between the germline ends. The CDR3 loop spans 16 amino acids. CDR3 DNA sequence: TGCGCCAGCAGCTTGTCGGAGGCAACGAACACCGGGGAGCTGTTTTTT. Translation: CASSLSEATNTGELFF.

A word on this clone: The same CDR3 arises from other DNA sequences in this sample as well. The chain joins TRBV19 to TRBJ1-5; 7 bases agree with TRBD1. Germline V gene data show CDR1 as LNHDA and CDR2 as SQIVND (reference sequence). V lost 5 bases to trimming and J lost 0 bases; unmatched junction nucleotides: 4. This CDR3 is built from 15 residues. The DNA for the CDR3 is TGTGCCAGTAGTGGGGGGACAGCTAGCAATCAGCCCCAGCATTTT. The encoded protein is CASSGGTASNQPQHF.